The rows below give T cell receptor beta chains drawn from one sample of a study of response to subunit inactivated influenza vaccine. A single record per CDR3 protein comes from TCRdb applying MiXCR to the RT-PCR reads. The sample yields approximately 700,000 distinct CDR3 sequences, about 14% seen once. The sample in question was PBMCs from blood, obtained less than 15 days before vaccination. These receptors were collected from a man between 50 and 59 years old who received an inactivated influenza vaccine. Both conserved end residues are part of each CDR3. D genes are given only for firm matches. A row's size may be missing; if present it is once, few, many or a size class.

D,size,J,V,CDR3,DNA
-,few,TRBJ1-2,TRBV7-9,CASSLGSDRNYGYTF,TGTGCCAGCAGCTTAGGGTCAGACAGGAACTATGGCTACACCTTC
-,few,TRBJ1-2,TRBV15,CARRLSRYGYTF,TGTGCCAGAAGGCTATCTCGATATGGCTACACCTTC
-,-,TRBJ2-7,TRBV28,CASSSTGGPRDYEQYF,TGTGCCAGCAGTTCCACCGGGGGCCCACGCGACTACGAGCAGTACTTC
-,few,TRBJ1-5,TRBV2,CASSEAMGGGQPQHF,TGTGCCAGCAGTGAAGCCATGGGGGGAGGACAGCCCCAGCATTTT
-,few,TRBJ1-1,TRBV10-3,CAISEGGLGAFF,TGTGCCATCAGTGAGGGAGGGTTAGGAGCTTTCTTT
-,few,TRBJ2-5,TRBV5-1,CASSWGPEGREWKTQYF,TGCGCCAGCAGCTGGGGGCCTGAGGGGCGGGAGTGGAAGACCCAGTACTTC
-,few,TRBJ2-7,TRBV9,CASSVGRRASEQYF,TGTGCCAGCAGCGTAGGACGTCGGGCCTCTGAGCAGTACTTC
-,-,TRBJ1-2,TRBV29-1,CSVKGDPYGYTF,TGCAGCGTGAAGGGGGATCCTTATGGCTACACCTTC
-,few,TRBJ2-7,TRBV3-1,CASSQTHRGEWQYF,TGTGCCAGCAGCCAAACGCATCGGGGCGAGTGGCAGTACTTC
TRBD2,few,TRBJ2-1,TRBV6-2/TRBV6-3,CASSYSNFLAGGPYNEQFF,TGTGCCAGCAGTTACTCGAATTTTTTAGCGGGGGGCCCCTACAATGAGCAGTTCTTC
TRBD1,few,TRBJ1-6,TRBV6-2/TRBV6-3,CASRGQGGEPLHF,TGTGCCAGCAGAGGACAGGGCGGAGAACCCCTCCACTTT
TRBD1,-,TRBJ2-7,TRBV3-1,CASSPLGQGPYEQYF,TGTGCCTCCAGCCCACTCGGACAGGGGCCCTACGAGCAGTACTTC
TRBD2,few,TRBJ2-7,TRBV4-3,CASSQVGGGSYEQYF,TGCGCCAGCAGCCAAGTCGGGGGGGGCTCCTACGAGCAGTACTTC
-,once,TRBJ1-5,TRBV6-2/TRBV6-3,CASSSREFNQPQHF,TGTGCCAGCAGTTCCCGAGAATTCAATCAGCCCCAGCATTTT
TRBD2,-,TRBJ2-3,TRBV20-1,CSASDGGAGTDTQYF,TGCAGTGCTAGTGACGGGGGGGCTGGCACAGATACGCAGTATTTT
-,-,TRBJ2-2,TRBV11-2,CASSLAQRSNTGELFF,TGTGCCAGCAGCTTAGCTCAGCGATCGAACACCGGGGAGCTGTTTTTT
TRBD2,few,TRBJ2-7,TRBV3-1,CASSQRGLAGGTYEQYF,TGTGCCAGCAGCCAAAGGGGTCTAGCGGGGGGAACCTACGAGCAGTACTTC
-,few,TRBJ1-2,TRBV6-2/TRBV6-3,CASSYSGETGYTF,TGTGCCAGCAGTTACTCTGGGGAGACGGGCTACACCTTC
TRBD1,-,TRBJ2-2,TRBV20-1,CSARQDRAPTGELFF,TGCAGTGCTAGACAGGACAGGGCCCCCACCGGGGAGCTGTTTTTT
TRBD2,many,TRBJ2-2,TRBV30,CALGTSGNTGELFF,TGTGCCCTGGGGACTAGCGGGAACACCGGGGAGCTGTTTTTT
TRBD2,-,TRBJ2-1,TRBV5-1,CASSPTSSSGRRFF,TGCGCCAGCAGCCCAACCTCATCTAGCGGGCGACGGTTCTTC
TRBD2,-,TRBJ2-3,TRBV29-1,CSVETSGRRGTDTQYF,TGCAGCGTAGAGACTAGCGGGAGACGCGGCACAGATACGCAGTATTTT
-,-,TRBJ2-1,TRBV7-9,CASSPVGGPSYNEQFF,TGTGCCAGCAGCCCAGTTGGGGGGCCCTCCTACAATGAGCAGTTCTTC
-,-,TRBJ2-3,TRBV20-1,CSASGDGFTDTQYF,TGCAGTGCTAGCGGGGACGGCTTCACAGATACGCAGTATTTT
TRBD2,many,TRBJ2-5,TRBV20-1,CSAPNSGRAQETQYF,TGCAGTGCTCCAAATAGCGGGAGGGCCCAAGAGACCCAGTACTTC
-,-,TRBJ2-3,TRBV9,CASSVGVVADTQYF,TGTGCCAGCAGCGTAGGCGTTGTCGCAGATACGCAGTATTTT
-,-,TRBJ1-1,TRBV4-3,CASSQDLREGWAEAFF,TGCGCCAGCAGCCAAGATCTCCGGGAAGGTTGGGCTGAAGCTTTCTTT
TRBD2,-,TRBJ2-3,TRBV20-1,CSARDLTSGGPPPPQYF,TGCAGTGCTAGAGATCTGACTAGCGGGGGGCCCCCACCCCCACAGTATTTT
-,few,TRBJ2-5,TRBV12-5,CASGLARGTQYF,TGTGCTAGTGGTTTGGCCAGGGGGACCCAGTACTTC
-,-,TRBJ2-7,TRBV7-6,CASSLADALTIGPYEQYF,TGTGCCAGCAGCTTAGCTGACGCTCTAACAATTGGGCCCTACGAGCAGTACTTC
TRBD1,-,TRBJ2-2,TRBV5-1,CASSLRPGGQAGGELFF,TGCGCCAGCAGCTTGAGGCCCGGGGGACAGGCTGGCGGGGAGCTGTTTTTT
-,-,TRBJ2-2,TRBV12-3/TRBV12-4,CASSKTWSRTGELFF,TGTGCCAGCAGCAAGACGTGGAGTAGGACCGGGGAGCTGTTTTTT
-,few,TRBJ1-5,TRBV7-9,CASSPGTPSSNQPQHF,TGTGCCAGCAGCCCCGGGACACCCTCTAGCAATCAGCCCCAGCATTTT
-,few,TRBJ2-7,TRBV6-2/TRBV6-3,CASSLTASPYEQYF,TGTGCCAGCAGTTTGACAGCGTCCCCCTACGAGCAGTACTTC
TRBD1,few,TRBJ1-6,TRBV20-1,CSARRQGATLHF,TGCAGTGCTCGCAGACAGGGGGCCACCCTCCACTTT
TRBD1,-,TRBJ2-7,TRBV7-2,CASSLQGAGFHEQYF,TGTGCCAGCAGCCTGCAGGGGGCCGGCTTCCACGAGCAGTACTTC
-,-,TRBJ2-7,TRBV4-1,CASSQGVALGGQYF,TGCGCCAGCAGCCAAGGTGTAGCTCTGGGCGGGCAGTACTTC
-,many,TRBJ2-1,TRBV7-2,CASSQRVRFEQFF,TGTGCCAGCAGCCAACGGGTGCGATTTGAGCAGTTCTTC
TRBD2,-,TRBJ2-7,TRBV4-3,CASSQDWLAGGEQYF,TGCGCCAGCAGCCAAGATTGGCTAGCGGGGGGAGAGCAGTACTTC
TRBD1,few,TRBJ2-3,TRBV5-1,CASSSGQGALTDTQYF,TGCGCCAGCAGCTCCGGACAGGGGGCCCTCACAGATACGCAGTATTTT
-,few,TRBJ2-7,TRBV28,CASTSPRIHEQYF,TGTGCCAGCACCAGCCCCAGGATTCACGAGCAGTACTTC
TRBD2,-,TRBJ2-3,TRBV7-8,CASSPTTAGGLDTQYF,TGTGCCAGCAGCCCAACGACGGCGGGAGGGCTAGATACGCAGTATTTT
TRBD2,-,TRBJ2-1,TRBV29-1,CSLIAGALNEQFF,TGCAGCCTAATCGCGGGAGCTCTCAATGAGCAGTTCTTC
-,few,TRBJ1-5,TRBV15,CATSRPSGSSNQPQHF,TGTGCCACCAGCAGACCGTCAGGGAGTAGCAATCAGCCCCAGCATTTT